The clone carrying this T cell receptor beta chain appeared a single time. This sample is part of a study of blood T cell repertoires in COVID-19. This CDR3 comprises 15 residues. V was pared by 8 bases and J by 3 bases, with 18 bases between. The germline V gene has CDR1 SGHRS and CDR2 YFSETQ. TCRdb's copy holds only in-frame clones and misses some; the assay was immunoSEQ multiplex PCR. Of about 360,000 clones listed, approximately 87% are singletons. The sequenced sample consisted of PBMCs or T cells enriched from blood (not recorded which). This TCR was recovered from a man aged 35-49 years in a cohort exposed to, infected with or recovered from COVID-19 (not recorded which). The J gene is TRBJ1-3, the V gene TRBV5-1; D gene ambiguous. CDR3 region: CASKFPRYLGNTIYF. CDR3 sequence (DNA): TGCGCCAGTAAATTCCCTAGGTACCTTGGAAACACCATATATTTT.